This T cell receptor (beta chain) was documented in a study of glioma-infiltrating T cells after dendritic cell vaccination. The length of the CDR3 is 13 residues. CDR1 and CDR2 (germline): GTSNPN, SVGIG (reference sequence). The ends were cut back, 3 bases at V and 5 bases at J, with 8 bases in the middle. Produced via immunoSEQ multiplex PCR; TCRdb's table is partial and in-frame only. Here the sample spans just under 100,000 clones, around 80% being singletons. Time point of the sample: after dendritic cell vaccination, including at tumor progression/relapse. This clone showed up just once. The material was blood, obtained after dendritic cell vaccination. J is TRBJ1-6 and V is TRBV30; no firm D call. This TCR was recovered from a human donor with glioblastoma. The CDR3 DNA sequence: TGTGCCTGGAGGTGGGAGGATAATTCACCCCTCCACTTT. Translated, it gives CAWRWEDNSPLHF.